Presented here are 13 T cell receptor beta chains from one specimen sequenced in a study of post-analysis software for immune sequencing data. General study findings and limits: TRBV segments more frequent in patients than in controls numbered about five and included TRBV5-6, TRBV5-1 and TRBV20-1.

These receptors have no identified antigens. Presence of unique molecular identifiers characterized the TCR beta cDNA libraries. A single record per CDR3 protein comes from TCRdb applying MiXCR to the PCR reads. The sample contains approximately 400,000 distinct CDR3 sequences, roughly 35% of which appear only once. Sequences were obtained from blood. The origin of the receptors is a girl aged 5 to 17 with multiple sclerosis.

This chain links TRBV5-1 with TRBJ2-7, with D perhaps TRBD2 (6 bases). The germline V gene has CDR1 SGHRS and CDR2 YFSETQ. Trimming left V 5 bases short and J 3 bases short, with 15 bases between. The CDR3 consists of 14 residues. CDR3 loop: CASRPTGLSYEQYF. CDR3 coding DNA: TGCGCCAGCAGACCTACGGGACTCAGCTACGAGCAGTACTTC.

Only one count was recorded for this clonotype. The chain uses TRBV7-9 and TRBJ2-5, with D tentatively TRBD1 (5 bases). The CDR3 has 12 amino acids. Trimming removed 5 bases at V and 8 bases at J, with 12 bases between. Germline V gene lookup returns CDR1 SEHNR and CDR2 FQNEAQ (reference sequence). The CDR3 nucleotides read TGTGCCAGCAGCCGGCCCCAGGGAACCCAGTACTTC. Amino acid sequence: CASSRPQGTQYF.

In its sample, this clonotype was seen a few times. At one end the junction does not follow the germline gene, possibly because of a read error. The genes are TRBV7-7 and TRBJ2-5, with unresolved D. Germline V gene data show CDR1 as SSHAT and CDR2 as FNYEAQ (reference sequence). The CDR3 contains 13 residues. The CDR3 loop reads CASSLSFGETQYF. The CDR3 nucleotides read TGTGCTAGCAGCTTATCTTTCGGAGAGACCCAGTACTTC.

V usage is TRBV11-2 and J usage is TRBJ2-4, with D possibly TRBD2 on 6 matching bases. The germline CDR1 and CDR2 sequences are SGHAT and FQNNGV. V was clipped by 3 bases and J by 0 bases, with 15 bases between them. The CDR3 spans 17 residues. CDR3 sequence (DNA): TGTGCCAGCAGCTTCGGGGGTCTTGCCCTAGCCAAAAACATTCAGTACTTC. Its protein is CASSFGGLALAKNIQYF.

V gene TRBV5-5 combines with J gene TRBJ2-1, with a possible D match to TRBD1 (5 bases). The V gene lost 3 bases and the J gene lost 8 bases, with 21 bases spanning the gap. Germline assignment: CDR1 SGHKS and CDR2 YYEKEE (reference sequence). The CDR3 runs to 16 residues. The DNA of the CDR3 is TGTGCCAGCAGCTCTGCCCCGTCTGGAAGGGGCTATGAGCAGTTCTTC. Translated, it gives CASSSAPSGRGYEQFF.

The chain uses TRBV6-5 and TRBJ1-5, with D uncertain. Deletions cut 2 bases from V and 3 bases from J, with 11 bases between. From germline, CDR1 is MNHEY and CDR2 SVGAGI. The CDR3 totals 15 residues. CDR3 sequence reads: CASSYKGPYNQPQHF. The CDR3 DNA follows: TGTGCCAGCAGTTACAAAGGGCCGTACAATCAGCCCCAGCATTTT.

In this sample, this clonotype turned up a few times. The genes are TRBV7-9 and TRBJ1-5; TRBD1 matches at 8 bases. V was pared by 1 base and J by 5 bases, with 10 bases of the junction left unmatched. This CDR3 has 17 residues. Germline CDR1 and CDR2: SEHNR and FQNEAQ (reference sequence). For the CDR3, the DNA is TGTGCCAGCAGCTTAGGTAGGACAGGGTCGTGGGATCAGCCCCAGCATTTT. Protein product: CASSLGRTGSWDQPQHF.

This clonotype has only one observation. Since a much larger clone is just one base distant, this may be a read error. This chain uses TRBV7-9 with TRBJ2-1, with D perhaps TRBD1 (5 bases). The CDR3 has 15 amino acids. The germline V gene has CDR1 SEHNR and CDR2 FQNEAQ (reference sequence). V was trimmed by 5 bases and J by 5 bases, leaving 16 bases between them. In DNA, the CDR3 is TGTGCCAGCAGCCCCCCCGCAGGGTCCCACAATGAGCAGTTCTTC. Translated: CASSPPAGSHNEQFF.

This clonotype was seen a few times. The CDR3 DNA reads as TGCGCCAGCAGCACCGGACAGCAAGAGACCCAGTACTTC. This encodes CASSTGQQETQYF. The V gene is TRBV5-1, the J gene TRBJ2-5; D is perhaps TRBD1 (6 bases). Germline V gene sequence: CDR1 SGHRS, CDR2 YFSETQ. CDR3 length: 13 amino acids. Deletions cut 4 bases from V and 2 bases from J, with 9 bases between.

A single count supports this clonotype. This chain uses TRBV12-3 or TRBV12-4 with TRBJ1-1; possible D gene TRBD1, 6 bases. This CDR3 contains 15 residues. The germline V and J ends were trimmed by 2 bases and 1 base, with 11 bases remaining between them. The CDR3 sequence is CASSLTMGQNTEAFF. CDR3 DNA sequence: TGTGCCAGCAGTTTAACTATGGGACAGAACACTGAAGCTTTCTTT.

The CDR3 sequence is CASPRDSQDTQYF. In DNA, the CDR3 is TGCGCCAGCCCCCGGGACTCCCAAGACACCCAGTACTTC. This sequence joins TRBV10-2 and TRBJ2-7; tentatively, D is TRBD2 (6 bases). V lost 8 bases and J 10 bases, leaving 21 bases between the germline ends. This CDR3 is 13 amino acids long. CDR1 is WSHSY and CDR2 is SAAADI in the germline V gene.

The V call is TRBV7-2, the J call TRBJ2-1, with 14 bases that match TRBD2. The germline V gene encodes CDR1 SGHTA and CDR2 FQGNSA. This CDR3 region has 16 residues. Unmatched junction bases numbered 8, after V lost 5 bases and J lost 8 bases. DNA of the CDR3: TGTGCCAGCAGCCCCTGGACTAGCGGGGGGCTCCATGAGCAGTTCTTC. This translates into CASSPWTSGGLHEQFF.

This clonotype was observed a single time. The chain employs TRBV7-2 and TRBJ2-3; D is unclear. Trimming took 2 bases from V and 1 from J, leaving 7 bases between them. The CDR3 totals 14 residues. Per the germline V gene, CDR1 is SGHTA and CDR2 is FQGNSA. The CDR3 is CTSSLRSGTDTQYF. The DNA for the CDR3 is TGTACCAGCAGCTTAAGGAGTGGCACAGATACGCAGTATTTT.